The following is a T cell receptor beta chain sequence with its context. Deletions cut 1 base from V and 1 base from J, with 9 bases between. Germline CDR1 SEHNR, CDR2 FQNEAQ (reference sequence). The CDR3 spans 15 residues. In the source study's methods: Estimates of nucleated cell counts were drawn from the amplification of reference gene primers. Sequencing was performed with immunoSEQ multiplex PCR; in TCRdb, only in-frame clones are kept and a portion is missing. V, J and clone size derive from that table, while D and trimming were established from the DNA sequence. The data show over 350,000 clones, with roughly 90% seen just once and 4% to 5.5% held by the top ten. The data stem from a study of blood T cell repertoires in COVID-19. Overall study: COVID-19 samples, acute and convalescent, were from the United States, Italy and Spain. The analysed material was cDNA or gDNA that came from T cells, B-cell-depleted T cells, or PBMCs.

The receptor's source is a woman aged 30 to 39 with acute or convalescent COVID-19. The V gene is TRBV7-9, the J gene TRBJ2-3; tentatively, D is TRBD1 (5 bases). The sample taken for sequencing was peripheral blood. Written as DNA, the CDR3 is TGTGCCAGCAGCTTAGGGGGCCTCGGCACAGATACGCAGTATTTT. Protein sequence: CASSLGGLGTDTQYF.